This T cell receptor (beta chain) originates from a study of cytomegalovirus exposure and HLA in healthy donors (dated by TCRdb to 2016 to 2017). For the wider study: An earlier analysis of roughly 630 of the donors reported 250 to 350 Gb of sequence data and about 100 million unique TCR beta sequences from some 180 million T cells. An early release that covered fewer than 800 HLA-typed donors contained approximately 300 gigabases of sequencing data and some 87 million unique TCR sequences. The genetic ancestry cluster associated with self-reported Caucasian donors included 81% of the 398 genotyped donors. The study aimed to test whether signatures of past pathogen exposure could be identified by cataloging public T cell receptors. Using immunosequencing, the study profiled T cell repertoires from about 610 subjects and related those repertoires to cytomegalovirus serostatus. Along with the approximately 700-subject first cohort, a separate validation cohort of over a hundred different subjects was used. High-throughput TCR immunosequencing, statistical association of individual TCRs with disease status, and machine learning were combined to predict cytomegalovirus infection status. A later analysis re-examined previously published TCR beta repertoires from hundreds of donors and added high-resolution HLA genotyping to investigate patterns of TCR occurrence. Rather than drawing on any new phenotypic data, the later analysis identified candidate immune exposures from TCR beta sequences and the way those sequences occurred across donors. To decide whether each TCR beta V gene segment behaved as functional or pseudogenic, an earlier analysis of some 580 of the donors relied on high-throughput TCR beta sequencing. Donor age, sex, ethnicity and CMV serostatus were collected together with the repertoire data. Genome-wide SNP genotypes for about 65% of the 666 donors were used in a later genetic analysis, which treated that subset as a discovery cohort. All discovery cohort repertoires had been generated on a single sequencing platform. HLA typing covered class I and class II loci at four-digit resolution. The number of donors typed differed by locus, with roughly 629-640 for A, B, C, DRB1 and DQB1, around 560 for DQA1, about 610 for DPA1, and 472 for DPB1. Four to six DR-DQ haplotypes were handled as single units for association and clustering, since linkage in the cohort was strong. Across about 380 genotyped donors of the cohort, an average of roughly 250,000 unique TCR beta nucleotide sequences per donor were sequenced, and 15% to 20% of those sequences were non-productive. General conclusions and limits of the study: The classifier was reported to diagnose cytomegalovirus status with high specificity and sensitivity in both the original and validation cohorts. In an earlier analysis of several hundred of the donors, most TCR beta V segments were observed in productive rearrangements about 87% or about 30% of the time, broadly matching IMGT annotations. Most CMV-associated TCR beta chains appeared to be HLA-restricted in a later analysis, and the HLA associations seemed to be driven largely by CMV exposure. Some IMGT-functional V segments, including TRBV6-2 and TRBV6-3, could not be told apart with the 87-base-pair reads, so those segments were excluded. In a later analysis, HLA-associated TCR beta chains showed more clonal expansion and lower generation probabilities than non-associated chains that were equally common. The presence/absence analyses assumed that sequencing depth was roughly uniform across donors, and that assumption may not be true. The earlier analysis of nearly 600 of the donors excluded some 15 rarely observed V segments, including chromosome 9 orphons, because counts were too low. Most TCR sequences were observed very rarely across donors, whereas some public TCRs were present in many individuals. Linkage disequilibrium might explain the correlated functional status among segregating V segments, but an unknown experimental factor could not be excluded. V-gene and J-gene trimming of TCR beta chains was associated with a missense DCLRE1C variant in a later genetic analysis, and the association was replicated in an independent cohort. According to the authors, the approach could potentially be generalized to other disease states and immunological phenotypes. Three of the identified cytomegalovirus-associated TCR beta chains were confirmed in vitro to be specific for cytomegalovirus antigens. A later genetic analysis reported fewer N-insertions in productive TCRs among donors in an Asian-associated ancestry cluster than the approximately 670-donor mean. Because HLA typing was missing for some donors at each locus, association tests included only the typed subset. Immune exposure information for the cohort was limited to CMV serostatus. Specific HLA alleles were associated with 15,000 to 20,000 TCR beta sequences at a false discovery rate of 0.05 in a later analysis. The study listed approximately 150 TCR beta chains as associated with cytomegalovirus. A cluster of highly shared sequence variants was judged likely to be a technical artifact of the sequencing pipeline. A later analysis found that TCR association rates varied across HLA loci, with DRB1 alleles showing the most associated TCRs and HLA-C alleles the fewest. A further reported finding was that TCR beta sequences accurately predicted the HLA-A and HLA-B alleles for most subjects in the first cohort. According to a later analysis, parvovirus B19, influenza, CMV and Epstein-Barr virus appeared linked to several top co-occurrence clusters. Only TCR beta chains were sequenced in this cohort, and the absence of alpha or paired-chain data limited detectable features. When HLA alleles, especially DR and DQ, strongly co-occurred, attributing TCR associations to individual alleles was difficult.

Deletion took 4 bases off V and 3 bases off J, with a span of 17 bases between the germline ends. From its cysteine to its phenylalanine, the CDR3 spans 15 amino acids. The sequence is cut down to CDR3 DNA, 45 bases in frame from base 1. The germline V gene gives CDR1 as SGHRS and CDR2 as YFSETQ. A remark on this clone: Its antigen remains undetermined. The sample holds no much larger clone one base away, and base qualities are not on file.

In total, just over 650 healthy bone marrow donors made up the cohort. At the time of sampling, every cohort member was nominally healthy, though immune exposures that went unrecorded were likely present. The donor tested CMV seronegative, placing the donor among the 352 seronegative members of the cohort. Every donor gave a peripheral blood sample, and the peripheral blood mononuclear cells from that sample were used for TCR beta sequencing. Genomic DNA extraction from the blood cell samples was performed with the Qiagen DNeasy Blood Extraction Kit. Receptor libraries were prepared by the immunoSEQ multiplex PCR assay. A mixture of 60 forward primers for TCR Vbeta segments and 13 reverse primers for TCR Jbeta segments was used in the multiplex PCR. Amplification of the CDR3 region of rearranged TCR beta genes was performed with a multiplex PCR assay on genomic DNA. The Illumina HiSeq System was used to sequence the amplified TCR beta libraries as 87-base-pair reads. The paper's data handling went like this. A later analysis tallied around 87 million unique TCR beta chains across the 700 or so repertoires, and 10 million to 11 million of those chains were shared by two or more donors. Raw reads were error-corrected and collapsed into unique sequences by a nearest-neighbor algorithm in which closely related sequences were merged to remove PCR and sequencing errors. V, D and J gene segments were assigned by aligning CDR3 sequences to IMGT reference sequences. For a sequence to be retained, a match of at least six nucleotides to both a V gene segment and a J gene segment was required. Rearrangements were called productive when the CDR3 lacked stop codons and stayed in frame with V and J; all others were non-productive. CDR3 was defined by IMGT convention, running from the second conserved V-encoded cysteine to the conserved J-encoded phenylalanine. Sequences without an unambiguous match to a single V gene segment were excluded from the earlier analysis of several hundred of the donors. An earlier analysis of several hundred of the donors classified V segments as functional when productive rearrangements were above 56.7% and as segregating when the standard deviation between donors was above 5%. A statistical classification framework was built for diagnosing cytomegalovirus status from the catalog of TCR beta chain sequences. In a later analysis, V and J genes were assigned by comparing TCR nucleotide sequences against IMGT/GENE-DB human TR gene sequences. The TCRdist pipeline was used in a later analysis to assign CDR3 sequences and most-parsimonious VDJ recombination scenarios. In a later analysis, every TCR beta chain was defined by the combination of its CDR3 amino acid sequence and its V-gene family, and reads without a unique V-gene family were dropped. In a later analysis, a few hundred highly shared, low-generation-probability nucleotide sequences were removed to address suspected cross-contamination and a sequencing artifact. A later analysis calculated a clonal expansion index for each public chain from normalized within-repertoire ranks of inferred template counts. Generation probabilities in a later analysis came from a VDJ recombination model fitted to out-of-frame rearrangements, and those results were checked against IGoR. In a later analysis, hypergeometric tests were used to score TCR-TCR, TCR-HLA and TCR-CMV co-occurrence, with a repertoire-size bias correction applied to TCR pairs. False discovery rates were estimated in a later analysis by permuting HLA or CMV assignments 20 times. In a later analysis, co-occurring TCRs were grouped with DBSCAN, and TCRdist sequence similarity was added when clustering was performed within HLA-allele-positive subsets. Co-occurrence clustering excluded repertoires with fewer than 30,000 or more than 120,000 public chains, plus five with anomalous nucleotide sharing. TCRdb stores this immuneACCESS table with in-frame sequences only. Part of the clones is absent; in the studies checked, under half of the shortfall reflects unresolved V genes, and no reason is known for the rest. V and J calls and clone size follow that table, whereas D and trimming were derived from the DNA. This sample comprises approximately 210,000 clones, around 75% of them detected only once. In total, the top ten clones hold around 1.5% of the sample.

Material for sequencing was PBMCs. The V gene is TRBV5-1 and the J gene is TRBJ2-7; the D segment could be TRBD1, given 6 matching bases. The TCR sequence derives from a woman aged 45-65 years in good health and CMV-seronegative. The CDR3 protein is CASSLAGTKVYEQYF. The bases read TGCGCCAGCAGCCTGGCCGGGACAAAAGTCTACGAGCAGTACTTC.